A single sample is the source of the 9 T cell receptor beta chains below, sequenced in a study of blood T cell repertoires in COVID-19. Generated by immunoSEQ multiplex PCR, the TCRdb table keeps only in-frame clones and is missing some. In the table there are about 210,000 clones, approximately 87% of which are singletons. Sequenced material: peripheral blood. Receptors originate from a man in his fifties or sixties who had recovered from COVID-19.

The genes are TRBV4-3 and TRBJ2-7; 7 positions agree with TRBD1. Trimming cost V 5 bases and J 6 bases; bases outside gene matches: 4. Per germline, CDR1 LGHNA and CDR2 YSLEER. The CDR3 length is 12 residues. CDR3: CASSAAGGEQYF. CDR3 coding DNA: TGCGCCAGCAGCGCCGCAGGGGGCGAGCAGTACTTC.

This chain connects TRBV19 to TRBJ2-1, with a tentative D call TRBD2 (5 bases). The CDR3 extends over 12 amino acids. The germline V and J ends were trimmed by 8 bases and 3 bases, with 8 bases remaining between them. Germline values: CDR1 LNHDA, CDR2 SQIVND (reference sequence). In nucleotides, the CDR3 is TGTGCCAGTTTGAGCGGCTACAATGAGCAGTTCTTC. As protein: CASLSGYNEQFF.

The chain combines TRBV11-2 with TRBJ2-7; 9 bases align to TRBD2. CDR1 SGHAT and CDR2 FQNNGV come from the germline V gene. The CDR3 has 16 residues. Losses at the gene ends were 5 bases for V and 2 bases for J; bases not matched to a gene: 10. CDR3 residues: CASSRMSGRPPYEQYF. In DNA form, the CDR3 reads TGTGCCAGCAGCCGAATGAGCGGGAGGCCTCCCTACGAGCAGTACTTC.

This chain joins TRBV18 and TRBJ2-1; D not certain. Germline assignment: CDR1 KGHSH and CDR2 LQKENI. The V gene lost 3 bases and the J gene lost 4 bases, with 7 bases spanning the gap. The CDR3 is 13 amino acids. CDR3 DNA: TGTGCCAGCTCACCTTTTTCGTACAATGAGCAGTTCTTC. Translated: CASSPFSYNEQFF.

CDR3 amino acids: CASSQEAGAYNEQFF. DNA for the CDR3: TGTGCCAGCAGCCAAGAGGCAGGGGCTTACAATGAGCAGTTCTTC. The chain combines TRBV7-3 with TRBJ2-1; a possible D gene is TRBD1 (6 bases). Germline CDR1 and CDR2: SGHTA and FQGTGA. Deletions cut 5 bases from V and 4 bases from J, with 15 bases between. This CDR3 has 15 residues.

This chain links TRBV7-8 with TRBJ2-7; possible D gene TRBD2, 6 bases. V lost 8 bases, J lost 6 bases, and 17 bases lay in between. The CDR3 is 13 amino acids. Germline V lookup: CDR1 SGHVS, CDR2 FQNEAQ. This CDR3 reads CASSPGGPFEQYF. CDR3 DNA: TGTGCCAGCTCCCCCGGGGGTCCCTTCGAGCAGTACTTC.

The chain joins TRBV19 to TRBJ2-2, with a possible D match to TRBD1 (5 bases). This CDR3 has 15 residues. V dropped 3 bases and J dropped 4 bases, with 12 bases sitting between them. Germline CDR1 reads LNHDA; CDR2 reads SQIVND (reference sequence). The CDR3 reads CASSILGAGTGELFF. CDR3 bases: TGTGCCAGTAGTATTTTAGGGGCAGGCACCGGGGAGCTGTTTTTT.

This clone has only one observation. The chain links TRBV30 to TRBJ1-2; D ambiguous. Germline values: CDR1 GTSNPN, CDR2 SVGIG (reference sequence). CDR3 length: 15 residues. The V gene lost 0 bases and the J gene lost 0 bases, with 11 bases spanning the gap. CDR3 in DNA: TGTGCCTGGAGTGTACTGGCCAGGACTAACTATGGCTACACCTTC. Amino acids: CAWSVLARTNYGYTF.

The gene calls are TRBV5-5 and TRBJ2-7, with 14 bases lining up with TRBD2. Trimming cost V 4 bases and J 4 bases; bases outside gene matches: 4. The CDR3 is 15 amino acids. Germline CDR1 SGHKS, CDR2 YYEKEE (reference sequence). Here the CDR3 DNA reads TGTGCCAGCAGCCTGACTAGCGGGGGGGCATACGAGCAGTACTTC. As protein: CASSLTSGGAYEQYF.